One sample yielded the 17 T cell receptor beta chains listed below, sequenced in a study of blood T cell repertoires in COVID-19. Data came from immunoSEQ multiplex PCR; TCRdb stores just in-frame clones and leaves some out. Of fewer than 200,000 clones listed, about 86% are singletons. Material: peripheral blood. These receptor sequences come from a woman aged 18-30 years who had recovered from COVID-19.

The chain employs TRBV7-3 and TRBJ2-1, with D tentatively TRBD2 (6 bases). Germline V lookup: CDR1 SGHTA, CDR2 FQGTGA. The CDR3 is 12 residues long. Trimming cost V 8 bases and J 8 bases, with 13 bases left between them. CDR3 DNA sequence: TGTGCCAGCGGATACGGCGGGGATGAGCAGTTCTTC. Protein: CASGYGGDEQFF.

The rearrangement joins TRBV5-1 to TRBJ2-3; 9 bases are shared with TRBD1. V was clipped by 6 bases and J by 5 bases; unmatched bases: 10. Germline V gives CDR1 SGHRS, CDR2 YFSETQ. This CDR3 is built from 15 residues. The CDR3 sequence: CASTKQGAYGDTQYF. In DNA form, the CDR3 reads TGCGCCAGCACCAAACAGGGGGCGTACGGAGATACGCAGTATTTT.

The J gene is TRBJ2-7, the V gene TRBV7-9, with 9 bases aligning to TRBD2. This CDR3 is 13 amino acids long. V dropped 6 bases and J dropped 6; count of bases not matched to a gene: 6. Germline V gene data show CDR1 as SEHNR and CDR2 as FQNEAQ (reference sequence). The chain's CDR3 is CASSFSGRGEQYV. In DNA form, the CDR3 reads TGTGCCAGCAGTTTTAGCGGGAGAGGCGAGCAGTACGTC.

The chain couples TRBV6-5 to TRBJ2-7; D perhaps matches TRBD1 (6 bases). The CDR3 runs to 12 residues. Germline lookup yields CDR1 MNHEY and CDR2 SVGAGI. V was shortened by 6 bases and J by 6 bases, with 12 bases between the two germline ends. CDR3 in DNA: TGTGCCAGCAGGGCGACAGGCCCCGAGCAGTACGTC. This gives the protein CASRATGPEQYV.

CDR3 nucleotides: TGTGCCAGCAGTGAAGCGCCGGGAACCAGCAATCAGCCCCAGCATTTT. The encoded protein is CASSEAPGTSNQPQHF. This rearrangement joins TRBV6-1 to TRBJ1-5; D is unclear. V was trimmed by 0 bases and J by 1 base, leaving 10 bases between them. Germline V gene sequence: CDR1 MNHNS, CDR2 SASEGT. CDR3 size: 16 residues.

The rearrangement uses TRBV5-1 and TRBJ2-1; TRBD2 is a possible D gene (5 bases). The V gene's germline CDR1 is SGHRS and CDR2 YFSETQ. The V gene lost 3 bases and the J gene lost 8 bases, with 21 bases spanning the gap. There are 16 residues in the CDR3. The CDR3 loop reads CASSWSPGSTGDEQFF. DNA for the CDR3: TGCGCCAGCAGCTGGAGTCCGGGGAGTACTGGGGATGAGCAGTTCTTC.

V usage is TRBV3-1 (or the pseudogene TRBV3-2) and J usage is TRBJ2-1; a possible D gene is TRBD2 (5 bases). V was cut by 4 bases and J by 6 bases, with 10 bases left in between. The CDR3 runs 13 residues. The germline CDR1 and CDR2 sequences are LGHDT and YNNKEL (reference sequence). CDR3 in DNA: TGTGCCAGCAGCCTCGGACTCTTCAATGAGCAGTTCTTC. This sequence encodes CASSLGLFNEQFF.

The V and J genes are TRBV11-1 and TRBJ2-5, with TRBD1 identical over 12 bases. The CDR3 length is 16 residues. After removal of 4 bases from V and 5 bases from J, the junction contained 8 bases not matched to a gene. Germline V gene lookup returns CDR1 SGHAT and CDR2 FQDESV (reference sequence). In DNA, the CDR3 is TGTGCCAGCAGCTCTTCGGGACAGGGGGCATTTGAGACCCAGTACTTC. Encoded protein: CASSSSGQGAFETQYF.

V is TRBV7-9 and J is TRBJ1-4; possibly TRBD1 for D (6 bases). The CDR3 sequence is 15 residues long. The V gene lost 5 bases and the J gene lost 7 bases, with 17 bases spanning the gap. CDR1 is SEHNR and CDR2 is FQNEAQ in the germline V gene (reference sequence). In DNA form, the CDR3 reads TGTGCCAGCAGCCCGCCCGAGGGGGAGCGTGAAAAACTGTTTTTT. As protein: CASSPPEGEREKLFF.

V usage is TRBV7-9 and J usage is TRBJ2-7; a possible D gene is TRBD2 (6 bases). The CDR3 consists of 16 residues. Trimming took 5 bases from V and 0 from J, leaving 17 bases between them. Germline V gene sequence: CDR1 SEHNR, CDR2 FQNEAQ (reference sequence). In DNA form, the CDR3 reads TGTGCCAGCAGCCCCTCGGGAGCCGACGGCTCCTACGAGCAGTACGTC. It is translated as CASSPSGADGSYEQYV.

The V gene is TRBV4-3, the J gene TRBJ2-5, with TRBD2 matching 9 bases. The junction had 16 bases not matched to a gene; V was cut back by 4 bases and J by 4 bases. Germline V lookup: CDR1 LGHNA, CDR2 YSLEER. The CDR3 loop spans 18 amino acids. CDR3 loop: CASSRKVLAGLSGETQYF. In DNA, the CDR3 is TGCGCCAGCAGCCGAAAAGTCCTAGCGGGGCTCTCGGGAGAGACCCAGTACTTC.

As to this clone: Distinct nucleotide sequences in the sample also encode this CDR3. V usage is TRBV18 and J usage is TRBJ1-1; D not resolved. The V gene lost 1 base and the J gene lost 1 base, with 7 bases spanning the gap. Germline assignment: CDR1 KGHSH and CDR2 LQKENI. CDR3 size: 14 residues. The CDR3 DNA follows: TGTGCCAGCTCACCACGGCAGTCGAACACTGAAGCTTTCTTT. Protein sequence: CASSPRQSNTEAFF.

The genes are TRBV5-1 and TRBJ1-1, with TRBD1 matching over 7 bases. The junction had 4 bases not matched to a gene; V was cut back by 0 bases and J by 5 bases. The germline V gene encodes CDR1 SGHRS and CDR2 YFSETQ. The CDR3 runs 14 residues. DNA of the CDR3: TGCGCCAGCAGCTTGGGCTCAGGGGGGACTGAAGCTTTCTTT. It is translated as CASSLGSGGTEAFF.

The V and J genes are TRBV6-2 or TRBV6-3 and TRBJ2-7; no clear D gene. CDR1 is MNHEY, CDR2 SVGEGT, per germline. V was trimmed by 5 bases and J by 5 bases, leaving 10 bases between them. This CDR3 is built from 12 residues. As DNA, the CDR3 is TGTGCCAGCAGTGCCTACAGCCACGAGCAGTACGTC. It yields the protein CASSAYSHEQYV.

This clone was detected once. The chain has TRBV5-4 and TRBJ2-2; 11 nucleotides match TRBD2. In germline, CDR1 is SGHNT, CDR2 YYREEE (reference sequence). The CDR3 is 16 amino acids. Trimming cost V 0 bases and J 4 bases; bases outside gene matches: 2. The CDR3 nucleotides read TGTGCCAGCAGCTTGGCACTAGCGGGGGTCACCGGGGAGCTGTTTTTT. It codes for CASSLALAGVTGELFF.

V is TRBV5-8 and J is TRBJ1-5, with 7 bases that match TRBD1. The J segment lost 2 bases and the V segment lost 4 bases, leaving 15 bases of the junction unmatched. The CDR3 contains 18 residues. Germline V gene data show CDR1 as SGHTS and CDR2 as YDEGEE. The CDR3 DNA reads as TGTGCCAGCAGCCCTCCGGGACAGCATTCACCTCGCAATCAGCCCCAGCATTTT. Translated: CASSPPGQHSPRNQPQHF.

On this clone itself: Other nucleotide sequences from this sample produce the same CDR3. V and J are TRBV2 and TRBJ2-1; 10 nucleotides agree with TRBD2. The CDR3 contains 14 residues. Germline V gene data show CDR1 as SNHLY and CDR2 as FYNNEI. Losses at the gene ends were 6 bases for V and 7 bases for J; bases not matched to a gene: 6. The CDR3 reads CASRGLAGVNEQFF. Here the CDR3 DNA reads TGTGCCAGCAGGGGCCTAGCGGGAGTTAATGAGCAGTTCTTC.